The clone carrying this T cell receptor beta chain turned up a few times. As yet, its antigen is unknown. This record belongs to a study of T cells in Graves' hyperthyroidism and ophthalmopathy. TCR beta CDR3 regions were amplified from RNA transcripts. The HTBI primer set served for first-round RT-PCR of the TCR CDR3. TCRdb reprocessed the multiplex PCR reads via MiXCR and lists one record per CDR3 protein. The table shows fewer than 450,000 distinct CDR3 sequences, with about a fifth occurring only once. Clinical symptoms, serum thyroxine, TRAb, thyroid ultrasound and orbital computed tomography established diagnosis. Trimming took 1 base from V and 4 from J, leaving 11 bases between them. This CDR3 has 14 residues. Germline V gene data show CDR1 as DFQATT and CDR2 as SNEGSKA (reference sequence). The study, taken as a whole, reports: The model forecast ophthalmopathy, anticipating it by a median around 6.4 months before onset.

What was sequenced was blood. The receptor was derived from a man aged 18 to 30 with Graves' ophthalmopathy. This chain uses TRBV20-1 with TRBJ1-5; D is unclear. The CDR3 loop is CSARVGTTNQPQHF. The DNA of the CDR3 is TGCAGTGCTAGAGTGGGCACCACTAATCAGCCCCAGCATTTT.